The TCR beta chain under discussion was sequenced for a study of regulatory T cells in long-lasting Graves disease. Study-wide context: Antithyroid drug intake by newly diagnosed Graves' patients had lasted under 3 months.

The CDR3 extends over 14 amino acids. Germline CDR1 and CDR2: KGHSH and LQKENI. The V end was cut by 6 bases, the J end by 7 bases, with 15 bases between. For this clonotype: What it binds is not known.

The time point was: newly diagnosed GD, antithyroid drugs for less than 3 months. PBMC-derived RNA was used for the TCR library. Study outcomes and limitations: TRBV28, TRBJ1-2 and TRBJ2-5 emerged as the favored segments in persistent disease.

CDR3-region Arm-PCR and iRepertoire HTBI primers produced the TCR beta libraries. Each CDR3 protein gets one entry after TCRdb re-called the multiplex PCR reads with MiXCR. The sample holds around 330,000 distinct CDR3 sequences, 15% to 20% seen once. The clonotype originates from a female donor with Graves disease. The chain links TRBV18 to TRBJ2-2; D gene unclear. This material consisted of peripheral blood mononuclear cells (PBMCs), taken at new diagnosis, from a patient treated with antithyroid drugs. In DNA, the CDR3 is TGTGCCAGCTCGCCCCAGGCCGGTGACGGGGAGCTGTTTTTT. It is translated as CASSPQAGDGELFF.